The sequence of this T cell receptor beta chain was determined in a study of shared clonotypes between healthy human individuals. Profiling relied on immunoSEQ multiplex PCR, and the TCRdb table lists in-frame clones only, not all of them. The sample shows over 2 million clones, 85% to 95% of them seen only once. The CDR3 runs 15 residues. Germline V gene sequence: CDR1 SGHNT, CDR2 YYREEE (reference sequence). With 2 bases clipped from V and 2 bases from J, the junction kept 6 bases outside the gene matches. Sequencing was done on a sample of naive CD4+ T cells from PBMCs. Subset defined: CD45RA+ positively selected. The chain employs TRBV5-4 and TRBJ2-7; 8 bases are shared with TRBD2. The receptor's source is a man between 18 and 35 years old in good health. Some clones in this sample may be carry-over from other donors' samples. The CDR3 DNA follows: TGTGCCAGCAGCTTACCGGGACTAGGCACCTACGAGCAGTACTTC. Its translation is CASSLPGLGTYEQYF. The whole variable domain, filled in from reference TRBV5-4 and TRBJ2-7, reads ETGVTQSPTHLIKTRGQQVTLRCSSQSGHNTVSWYQQALGQGPQFIFQYYREEENGRGNFPPRFSGLQFPNYSSELNVNALELDDSALYLCASSLPGLGTYEQYFGPGTRLTVT.